Below are 3 T cell receptor beta chains sequenced from a single sample in a study of regulatory dendritic cells for organ transplantation. Sorted T cells were CFSE-labeled and cultured 4 to 5 days with allogeneic regulatory or mature dendritic cells at 1:10. Using immunoSEQ multiplex PCR, the repertoire was profiled, and TCRdb retains in-frame clones only, with some absent. The sample lists more than 10,000 clones, about three fifths occurring once. These receptors lack a known antigen. The sample comprised naive CD8+ T cells from blood cultured with dendritic cells. Noted subset: CD45RA+ naive T cells. These receptors were obtained from a human donor in good health.

Concerning this clone itself: The sample carries other DNA sequences with the same CDR3. The chain combines TRBV5-1 with TRBJ1-3; 10 nucleotides align to TRBD1. Germline CDR1 reads SGHRS; CDR2 reads YFSETQ. With V trimmed by 4 bases and J by 2 bases, 3 bases remained unmatched. The CDR3 has 15 residues. CDR3 sequence: CASSLDRGPGNTIYF. The CDR3 coding sequence is TGCGCCAGCAGCCTTGACAGGGGGCCTGGAAACACCATATATTTT.

The chain employs TRBV5-6 and TRBJ1-1, with 9 nucleotides matching TRBD1. The CDR3 length is 14 residues. The J segment lost 2 bases and the V segment lost 4 bases, leaving 3 bases of the junction unmatched. Looked up from germline, CDR1 is SGHDT and CDR2 is YYEEEE. CDR3 in DNA: TGTGCCAGCAGCACGGGACAGGGCAACACTGAAGCTTTCTTT. It specifies CASSTGQGNTEAFF.

This clone was observed a few times. J is TRBJ2-2 and V is TRBV6-5, with a possible D match to TRBD2 (5 bases). The CDR3 is 14 amino acids. Germline-derived CDR1 and CDR2 are MNHEY and SVGAGI. Between the trimmed V and J ends, which lost 5 bases and 0 bases, there was a span of 7 bases. CDR3 region: CASSLLANTGELFF. CDR3 nucleotides: TGTGCCAGCAGTCTACTAGCGAACACCGGGGAGCTGTTTTTT.